This entry features one T cell receptor beta chain sequence. Its antigen is unidentified. The CDR3 runs 16 residues. Germline CDR1 is LGHNA and CDR2 is YSLEER. Trimming took 4 bases from V and 0 from J; bases not matched to a gene: 5. This record belongs to a study of brain T cells in children with intractable seizures. Study-wide results and caveats: Pre-surgery blood may have been undersampled, hiding some clones.

Only cases whose brain tissue showed the highest T cell transcript signatures were sequenced. Libraries were prepared by immunoSEQ multiplex PCR; TCRdb keeps only in-frame clonotypes and omits some of them. Among under 150,000 clones listed, approximately 94% were seen once. This chain joins TRBV4-3 and TRBJ1-4; 7 nucleotides align to TRBD1. The receptor was derived from a boy in the first two years of life with hemimegalencephaly and intractable seizures. Sequencing was performed on peripheral blood, taken at surgery. CDR3 loop: CASSPTGTATNEKLFF. The CDR3 DNA reads TGCGCCAGCAGCCCGACCGGGACAGCAACTAATGAAAAACTGTTTTTT.